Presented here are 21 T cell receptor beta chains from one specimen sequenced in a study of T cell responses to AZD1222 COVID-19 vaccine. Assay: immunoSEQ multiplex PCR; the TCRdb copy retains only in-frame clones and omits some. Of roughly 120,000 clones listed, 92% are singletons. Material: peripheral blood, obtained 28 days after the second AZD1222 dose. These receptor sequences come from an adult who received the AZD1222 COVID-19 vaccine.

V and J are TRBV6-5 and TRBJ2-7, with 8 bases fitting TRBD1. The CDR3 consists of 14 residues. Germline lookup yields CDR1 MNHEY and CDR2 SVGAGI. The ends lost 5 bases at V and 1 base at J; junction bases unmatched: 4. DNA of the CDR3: TGTGCCAGCAGTCCCCGACAGGGGTCCTACGAGCAGTACTTC. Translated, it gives CASSPRQGSYEQYF.

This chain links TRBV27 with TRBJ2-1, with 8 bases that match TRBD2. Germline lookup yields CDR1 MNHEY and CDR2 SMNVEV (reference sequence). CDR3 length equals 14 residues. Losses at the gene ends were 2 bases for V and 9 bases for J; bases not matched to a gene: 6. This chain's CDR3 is CASSLGLAVVEQFF. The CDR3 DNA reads TGTGCCAGCAGTTTAGGACTAGCAGTCGTTGAGCAGTTCTTC.

CDR3 sequence: CASSSSDGIGTQYF. In nucleotides, the CDR3 is TGTGCCAGCAGTTCCTCCGACGGGATTGGGACCCAGTACTTC. The V gene is TRBV6-2 or TRBV6-3, the J gene TRBJ2-5, with D perhaps TRBD2 (5 bases). V was trimmed by 4 bases and J by 7 bases, leaving 16 bases between them. This CDR3 spans 14 amino acids. CDR1 is MNHEY, CDR2 SVGEGT, per germline.

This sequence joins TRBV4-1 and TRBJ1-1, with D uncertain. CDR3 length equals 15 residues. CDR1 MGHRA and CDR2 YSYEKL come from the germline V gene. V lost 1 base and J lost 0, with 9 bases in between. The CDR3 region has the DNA TGCGCCAGCAGCCAAGTCATTTCCTTGAACACTGAAGCTTTCTTT. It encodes CASSQVISLNTEAFF.

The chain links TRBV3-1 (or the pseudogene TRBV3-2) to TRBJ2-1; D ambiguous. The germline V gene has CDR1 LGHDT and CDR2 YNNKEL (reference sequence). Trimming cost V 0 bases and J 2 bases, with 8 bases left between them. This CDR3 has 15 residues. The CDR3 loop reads CASSQDRLAYNEQFF. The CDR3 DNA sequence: TGTGCCAGCAGCCAAGATAGGCTAGCCTACAATGAGCAGTTCTTC.

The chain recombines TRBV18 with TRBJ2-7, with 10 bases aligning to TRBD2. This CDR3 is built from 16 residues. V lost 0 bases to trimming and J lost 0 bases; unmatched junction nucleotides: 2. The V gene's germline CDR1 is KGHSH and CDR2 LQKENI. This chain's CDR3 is CASSPPSGGSSYEQYF. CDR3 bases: TGTGCCAGCTCACCACCTAGCGGGGGGTCCTCCTACGAGCAGTACTTC.

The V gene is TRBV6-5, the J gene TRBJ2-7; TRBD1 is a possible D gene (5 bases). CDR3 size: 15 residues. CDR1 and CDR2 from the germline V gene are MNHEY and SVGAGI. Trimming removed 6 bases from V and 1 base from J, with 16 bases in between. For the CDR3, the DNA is TGTGCCAGCAGAGCAGGGTTTGCTTGGTCCTACGAGCAGTACTTC. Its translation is CASRAGFAWSYEQYF.

CDR3 in DNA: TGTGCCAGCAGCTACCCCGGGACTAGCGGGAACGAGCAGTACTTC. Protein: CASSYPGTSGNEQYF. The rearrangement joins TRBV11-2 to TRBJ2-7; 13 bases map to TRBD2. The V gene end was trimmed by 4 bases and the J gene end by 5 bases; junction bases not matched to a gene: 5. Germline assignment: CDR1 SGHAT and CDR2 FQNNGV. The CDR3 is 15 amino acids. Using reference TRBV11-2 and TRBJ2-7 for the parts outside the CDR3, the full variable domain is EAGVAQSPRYKIIEKRQSVAFWCNPISGHATLYWYQQILGQGPKLLIQFQNNGVVDDSQLPKDRFSAERLKGVDSTLKIQPAKLEDSAVYLCASSYPGTSGNEQYFGPGTRLTVT.

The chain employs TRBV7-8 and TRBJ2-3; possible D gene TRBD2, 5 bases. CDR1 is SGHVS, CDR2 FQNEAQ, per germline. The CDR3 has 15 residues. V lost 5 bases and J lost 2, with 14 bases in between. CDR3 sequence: CASSRGWQSTDTQYF. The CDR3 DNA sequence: TGTGCCAGCAGCCGCGGGTGGCAGTCCACAGATACGCAGTATTTT.

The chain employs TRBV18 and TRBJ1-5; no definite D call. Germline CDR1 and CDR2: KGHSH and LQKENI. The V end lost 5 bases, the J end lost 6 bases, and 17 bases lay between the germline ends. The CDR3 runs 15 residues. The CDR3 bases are TGTGCCAGCTCAAAAGAAAGGGCCACGGGTCAGCCCCAGCATTTT. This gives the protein CASSKERATGQPQHF.

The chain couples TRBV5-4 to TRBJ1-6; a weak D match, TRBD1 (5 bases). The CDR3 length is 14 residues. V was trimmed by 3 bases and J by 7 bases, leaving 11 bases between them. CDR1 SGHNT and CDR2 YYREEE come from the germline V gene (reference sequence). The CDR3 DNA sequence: TGTGCCAGCAGCTCGGGGGAAATAAATTCACCCCTCCACTTT. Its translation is CASSSGEINSPLHF. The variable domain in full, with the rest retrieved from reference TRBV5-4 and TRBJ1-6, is ETGVTQSPTHLIKTRGQQVTLRCSSQSGHNTVSWYQQALGQGPQFIFQYYREEENGRGNFPPRFSGLQFPNYSSELNVNALELDDSALYLCASSSGEINSPLHFGNGTRLTVT.

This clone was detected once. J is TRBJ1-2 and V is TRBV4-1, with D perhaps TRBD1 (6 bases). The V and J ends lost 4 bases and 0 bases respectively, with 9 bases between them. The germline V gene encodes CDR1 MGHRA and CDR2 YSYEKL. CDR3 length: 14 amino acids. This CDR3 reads CASSPTGANYGYTF. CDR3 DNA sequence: TGCGCCAGCAGCCCGACAGGAGCTAACTATGGCTACACCTTC.

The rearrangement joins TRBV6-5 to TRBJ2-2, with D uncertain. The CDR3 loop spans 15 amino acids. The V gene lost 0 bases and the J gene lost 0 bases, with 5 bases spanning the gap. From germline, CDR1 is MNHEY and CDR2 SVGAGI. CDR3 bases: TGTGCCAGCAGTTACTCTCAAGCGAACACCGGGGAGCTGTTTTTT. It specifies CASSYSQANTGELFF.

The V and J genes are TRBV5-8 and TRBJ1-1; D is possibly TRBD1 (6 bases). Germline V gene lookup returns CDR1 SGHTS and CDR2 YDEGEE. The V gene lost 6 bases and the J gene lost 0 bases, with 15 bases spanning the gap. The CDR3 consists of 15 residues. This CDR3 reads CASNGQINMNTEAFF. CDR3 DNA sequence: TGTGCCAGCAACGGACAGATCAACATGAACACTGAAGCTTTCTTT.

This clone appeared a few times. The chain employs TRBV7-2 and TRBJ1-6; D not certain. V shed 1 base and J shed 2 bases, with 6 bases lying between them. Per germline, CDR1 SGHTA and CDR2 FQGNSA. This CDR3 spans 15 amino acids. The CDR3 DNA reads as TGTGCCAGCAGCTTAGGGGTTACCTATAATTCACCCCTCCACTTT. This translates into CASSLGVTYNSPLHF.

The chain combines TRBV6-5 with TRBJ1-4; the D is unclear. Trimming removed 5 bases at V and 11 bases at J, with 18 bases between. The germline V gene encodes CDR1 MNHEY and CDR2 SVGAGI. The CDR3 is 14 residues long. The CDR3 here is CASSTTEMRTKLFF. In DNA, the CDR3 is TGTGCCAGCAGTACCACCGAGATGAGAACGAAACTGTTTTTT.

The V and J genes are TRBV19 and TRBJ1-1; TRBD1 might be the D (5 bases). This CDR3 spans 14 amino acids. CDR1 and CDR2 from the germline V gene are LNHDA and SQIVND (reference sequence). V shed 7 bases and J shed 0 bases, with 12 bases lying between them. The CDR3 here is CASTWDAMNTEAFF. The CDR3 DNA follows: TGTGCCAGTACCTGGGACGCGATGAACACTGAAGCTTTCTTT.

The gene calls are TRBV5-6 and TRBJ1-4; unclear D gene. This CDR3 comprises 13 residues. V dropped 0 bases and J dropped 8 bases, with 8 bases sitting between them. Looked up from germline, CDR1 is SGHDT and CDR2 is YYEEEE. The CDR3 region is CASSLEQKEKLFF. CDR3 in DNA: TGTGCCAGCAGCTTGGAACAGAAGGAAAAACTGTTTTTT.

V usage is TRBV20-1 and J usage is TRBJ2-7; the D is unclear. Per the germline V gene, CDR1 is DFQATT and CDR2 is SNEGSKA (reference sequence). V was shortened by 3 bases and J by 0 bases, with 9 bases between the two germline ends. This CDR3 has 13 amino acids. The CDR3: CSASYPSSYEQYF. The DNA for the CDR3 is TGCAGTGCTAGTTACCCCTCCTCCTACGAGCAGTACTTC.

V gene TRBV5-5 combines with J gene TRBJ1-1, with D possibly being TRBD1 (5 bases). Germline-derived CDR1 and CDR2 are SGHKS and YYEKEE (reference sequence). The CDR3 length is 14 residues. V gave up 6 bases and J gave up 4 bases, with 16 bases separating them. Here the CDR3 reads CASKPRDPGTEAFF. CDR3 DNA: TGTGCCAGCAAGCCGAGGGACCCGGGCACTGAAGCTTTCTTT. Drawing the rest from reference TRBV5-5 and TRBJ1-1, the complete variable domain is DAGVTQSPTHLIKTRGQQVTLRCSPISGHKSVSWYQQVLGQGPQFIFQYYEKEERGRGNFPDRFSARQFPNYSSELNVNALLLGDSALYLCASKPRDPGTEAFFGQGTRLTVV.

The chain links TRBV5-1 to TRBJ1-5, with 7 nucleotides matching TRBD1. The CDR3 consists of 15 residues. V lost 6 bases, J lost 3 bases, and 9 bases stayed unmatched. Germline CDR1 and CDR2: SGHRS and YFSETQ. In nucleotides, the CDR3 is TGCGCCAGCAAAACTGGGACAGCTTCCAATCAGCCCCAGCATTTT. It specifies CASKTGTASNQPQHF. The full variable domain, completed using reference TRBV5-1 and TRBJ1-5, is KAGVTQTPRYLIKTRGQQVTLSCSPISGHRSVSWYQQTPGQGLQFLFEYFSETQRNKGNFPGRFSGRQFSNSRSEMNVSTLELGDSALYLCASKTGTASNQPQHFGDGTRLSIL.